The clone carrying this T cell receptor beta chain came up a few times. Antigen: not known. This entry comes from a study of T cell repertoires in cytomegalovirus infection. V trimming: 4 bases; J trimming: 2 bases; junction bases outside the gene matches: 3. Germline CDR1 reads SGHRS; CDR2 reads YFSETQ. This CDR3 has 15 amino acids. Findings and caveats of the study: HLA-C-restricted TCR beta clonotypes specific for CMV led the ex vivo response.

Each CDR3 protein is one row after TCRdb ran MiXCR on the reads. The sample has approximately 910,000 distinct CDR3 sequences, 25% to 40% seen once. The chain uses TRBV5-1 and TRBJ2-1; 10 bases are a match to TRBD2. This material consisted of cultured CD8+ T cells from PBMCs, taken from culture after CMV antigen stimulation. The clonotype comes from a human donor in good health (CMV status not recorded). Some clones in this sample may be carry-over from other donors' samples. The CDR3 DNA sequence: TGCGCCAGCAGCCCGACTAGCGGGCCCTACAATGAGCAGTTCTTC. Amino acid sequence: CASSPTSGPYNEQFF.